Presented here are 6 T cell receptor beta chains from one specimen sequenced in a study of T-cell memory formation after mild COVID-19. Each CDR3 protein gets one entry after TCRdb re-called the 5' RACE reads with MiXCR. The data show some 450,000 distinct CDR3 sequences, around 20% seen once. The sample was PBMCs or a T cell subset sorted from them (not recorded which). The receptors were sampled from an adult woman who had mild COVID-19 (a few samples of this study predate the infection). Cell type and time point are not known.

At least ten counts were recorded for this clonotype. This chain uses TRBV6-6 with TRBJ1-2; weak D call: TRBD1 (6 bases). The CDR3 is made up of 13 amino acids. V lost 10 bases, J lost 2 bases, and 14 bases lay in between. Germline values: CDR1 MNHNY, CDR2 SVGAGI (reference sequence). The CDR3 DNA sequence: TGTGCCACCAATGGGGGGCCAAACTATGGCTACACCTTC. The encoded protein is CATNGGPNYGYTF.

This rearrangement joins TRBV5-1 to TRBJ1-2; 7 bases are a match to TRBD1. Germline CDR1 is SGHRS and CDR2 is YFSETQ. The length of the CDR3 is 14 residues. With 3 bases clipped from V and 7 bases from J, the junction kept 9 bases outside the gene matches. CDR3 loop: CASSSTDRVGGYTF. CDR3 DNA: TGCGCCAGCAGCTCCACAGACAGGGTTGGTGGCTACACCTTC.

The chain has TRBV12-3 or TRBV12-4 and TRBJ2-7; no firm D call. Trimming shortened V by 1 base and J by 4 bases, and 17 bases separated the two germline ends. The CDR3 sequence is 16 residues long. The CDR3 here is CASSLGAVRWGYEQYF. The CDR3 DNA reads as TGTGCCAGCAGTTTAGGGGCGGTACGGTGGGGTTACGAGCAGTACTTC.

This clonotype was found a few times. The chain links TRBV27 to TRBJ1-6, with no clear D. CDR3 length: 15 amino acids. CDR1 and CDR2 (germline): MNHEY, SMNVEV (reference sequence). V was trimmed by 6 bases and J by 9 bases, leaving 18 bases between them. The CDR3 here is CASSRILSPSSPLHF. As DNA, the CDR3 is TGTGCCAGCAGCCGAATTTTGAGCCCAAGTTCACCCCTCCACTTT.

This chain links TRBV11-2 with TRBJ2-1, with TRBD2 matching over 12 bases. The CDR3 has 15 residues. Germline lookup yields CDR1 SGHAT and CDR2 FQNNGV. Trimming took 5 bases from V and 8 from J; bases not matched to a gene: 7. This CDR3 reads CASSPPGLAGHEQFF. As DNA, the CDR3 is TGTGCCAGCAGCCCCCCGGGACTAGCGGGCCATGAGCAGTTCTTC.

The chain is built from TRBV7-2 and TRBJ2-5; 12 nucleotides line up with TRBD2. After removal of 7 bases from V and 7 bases from J, the junction contained 10 bases not matched to a gene. CDR3 length equals 15 residues. Germline values: CDR1 SGHTA, CDR2 FQGNSA. The CDR3 sequence is CASTGSSGGVGTQYF. Written as DNA, the CDR3 is TGTGCCAGCACCGGATCTAGCGGGGGGGTTGGGACCCAGTACTTC.